The present TCR beta chain was sequenced within a study of blood T cell repertoires in COVID-19. Study-wide background: Samples came from the United States, Italy and Spain, spanning acute and convalescent COVID-19. T cells, B-cell-depleted T cells, or PBMCs provided the cDNA or gDNA that served as material.

How the authors handled the data: Amplifying reference gene primers gave estimates of nucleated cell counts. Produced via immunoSEQ multiplex PCR; TCRdb's table is partial and in-frame only. The V and J calls and the clone size are those of that table, but D and trimming were determined from the DNA. In the table there are around 620,000 clones, approximately 90% of which are singletons. The V gene lost 1 base and the J gene lost 7 bases, with 13 bases spanning the gap. The length of the CDR3 is 15 residues. The germline gives CDR1 SGHAT, CDR2 FQNNGV. Material for sequencing was peripheral blood. The TCR comes from a young woman with acute or convalescent COVID-19. The chain recombines TRBV11-2 with TRBJ1-4; D is ambiguous. CDR3: CASSLVGGGGEKLFF. The CDR3 DNA follows: TGTGCCAGCAGCTTAGTTGGTGGCGGCGGTGAAAAACTGTTTTTT.